The source of this TCR beta chain is a study of shared clonotypes between healthy human individuals. General study findings and limits: Represented genetic and exposure-history diversity was restricted by having few donors.

The deep-level immunoSEQ assay was used. Produced via immunoSEQ multiplex PCR; TCRdb's table is partial and in-frame only. The table has about 1.9 million clones, over 85% seen once. This CDR3 spans 15 amino acids. Germline V gene data show CDR1 as MNHEY and CDR2 as SMNVEV (reference sequence). V lost 6 bases and J lost 6; bases outside the gene matches: 13. Regarding this clone: Its antigen is unidentified.

Only CD45RO-negative cells positively selected for CCR7 counted as naive CD8 cells, so terminally differentiated effector memory CD45RA+ cells were excluded. Specimen: naive CD8+ T cells from PBMCs. The chain is built from TRBV27 and TRBJ2-7; 8 nucleotides match TRBD2. This receptor was taken from a man in his late teens or twenties in good health. Some clones in this sample may be carry-over from other donors' samples. This CDR3 reads CASRQKREMGLEQYF. The CDR3 nucleotides read TGTGCCAGCAGACAAAAGCGGGAGATGGGGCTCGAGCAGTACTTC.